This entry lists 26 T cell receptor beta chains sequenced from one sample in a study of OX40 agonist ivuxolimab in advanced cancers. Measured with immunoSEQ multiplex PCR; TCRdb has only the in-frame clones, and not every one. Here the sample spans approximately 45,000 clones, around 94% being singletons. This sample comprised CD4+ or CD8+ T cells sorted from blood, obtained in a trial of the OX40 agonist ivuxolimab. The receptors come from an adult with an advanced solid tumor such as melanoma, head and neck, liver or kidney cancer.

This clone appeared once. The rearrangement joins TRBV6-4 to TRBJ2-7, with 8 nucleotides matching TRBD2. The V and J ends lost 3 bases and 2 bases, in that order; junction bases with no gene match: 6. Germline V lookup: CDR1 MRHNA, CDR2 SNTAGT. The CDR3 runs 15 residues. For the CDR3, the DNA is TGTGCCAGCAGTGAGTCGGGAGGGCCCCCCTACGAGCAGTACTTC. Amino acid sequence: CASSESGGPPYEQYF.

V gene TRBV29-1 combines with J gene TRBJ2-7, with 12 bases identical to TRBD2. The junction had 0 bases not matched to a gene; V was cut back by 4 bases and J by 2 bases. Germline CDR1 and CDR2: SQVTM and ANQGSEA. The CDR3 is 13 amino acids. The CDR3 bases are TGCAGCGTTGGACTAGCGGGAGCCTACGAGCAGTACTTC. This codes for CSVGLAGAYEQYF.

This clone was recorded only once. The chain uses TRBV5-1 and TRBJ2-5, with 12 bases matching TRBD2. The CDR3 contains 16 residues. Germline CDR1 is SGHRS and CDR2 is YFSETQ. J was trimmed by 3 bases and V by 0 bases; bases with no gene match: 3. The CDR3 DNA reads TGCGCCAGCAGCTTGGGGACTAGCGGGATTGAAGAGACCCAGTACTTC. Its translation is CASSLGTSGIEETQYF.

The CDR3 protein is CASSPSGYYGYTF. The CDR3 coding sequence is TGTGCCAGCAGCCCCTCAGGGTACTATGGCTACACCTTC. The chain is built from TRBV27 and TRBJ1-2, with a weak D call TRBD1 (5 bases). V was trimmed by 6 bases and J by 3 bases, leaving 11 bases between them. This CDR3 is built from 13 residues. Germline CDR1 reads MNHEY; CDR2 reads SMNVEV (reference sequence).

V gene TRBV5-8 combines with J gene TRBJ1-2, with TRBD1 identical over 7 bases. This CDR3 comprises 15 residues. V trimming: 6 bases; J trimming: 4 bases; junction bases outside the gene matches: 12. Germline assignment: CDR1 SGHTS and CDR2 YDEGEE. The CDR3: CASKTPTGTFYGYTF. The CDR3 DNA reads as TGTGCCAGCAAGACCCCGACAGGGACTTTCTATGGCTACACCTTC. The full variable domain, rest sourced from reference TRBV5-8 and TRBJ1-2, is EAGVTQSPTHLIKTRGQQATLRCSPISGHTSVYWYQQALGLGLQFLLWYDEGEERNRGNFPPRFSGRQFPNYSSELNVNALELEDSALYLCASKTPTGTFYGYTFGSGTRLTVV.

This chain joins TRBV13 and TRBJ2-1; 8 bases agree with TRBD2. This CDR3 is 16 amino acids long. V was clipped by 1 base and J by 0 bases; unmatched bases: 2. CDR1 and CDR2 (germline): PRHDT, FYEKMQ (reference sequence). The CDR3 protein is CASSLAGGPSYNEQFF. DNA of the CDR3: TGTGCCAGCAGCTTAGCGGGAGGGCCCTCCTACAATGAGCAGTTCTTC. Full variable domain (remainder filled in from reference TRBV13 and TRBJ2-1): AAGVIQSPRHLIKEKRETATLKCYPIPRHDTVYWYQQGPGQDPQFLISFYEKMQSDKGSIPDRFSAQQFSDYHSELNMSSLELGDSALYFCASSLAGGPSYNEQFFGPGTRLTVL.

V gene TRBV2 combines with J gene TRBJ1-4; tentatively, D is TRBD1 (6 bases). In germline, CDR1 is SNHLY, CDR2 FYNNEI. The V and J ends lost 4 bases and 7 bases respectively, with 13 bases between them. The CDR3 consists of 14 residues. The CDR3 reads CASSGRGLGEKLFF. CDR3 bases: TGTGCCAGCAGTGGGCGGGGGCTGGGTGAAAAACTGTTTTTT.

This sequence joins TRBV27 and TRBJ1-2; weak D call: TRBD1 (5 bases). Germline loops: CDR1 MNHEY, CDR2 SMNVEV (reference sequence). Deletions cut 5 bases from V and 7 bases from J, with 11 bases between. This CDR3 contains 12 residues. The CDR3: CASSTGGGGYTF. DNA for the CDR3: TGTGCCAGCAGTACGGGGGGGGGTGGCTACACCTTC.

This clone was seen a single time. This chain connects TRBV11-2 to TRBJ1-2, with TRBD1 identical over 9 bases. The CDR3 is 17 amino acids. V gave up 2 bases and J gave up 6 bases; unmatched junction bases: 13. Germline V gene sequence: CDR1 SGHAT, CDR2 FQNNGV. CDR3 sequence reads: CASSLFYGQGSLDGYTF. The CDR3 DNA follows: TGTGCCAGCAGCTTATTTTACGGACAGGGGTCCCTTGATGGCTACACCTTC. Using reference TRBV11-2 and TRBJ1-2 for the parts outside the CDR3, the full variable domain is EAGVAQSPRYKIIEKRQSVAFWCNPISGHATLYWYQQILGQGPKLLIQFQNNGVVDDSQLPKDRFSAERLKGVDSTLKIQPAKLEDSAVYLCASSLFYGQGSLDGYTFGSGTRLTVV.

CDR3 protein: CAWSDYNEQFF. The CDR3 DNA sequence: TGTGCCTGGAGTGATTACAATGAGCAGTTCTTC. The gene calls are TRBV30 and TRBJ2-1; the D is unclear. There are 11 residues in the CDR3. Trimming left V 1 base short and J 4 bases short, with 2 bases between. Germline V gene lookup returns CDR1 GTSNPN and CDR2 SVGIG (reference sequence).

CDR3 amino acids: CSVETGQVSSYEQYF. The CDR3 coding sequence is TGCAGCGTTGAGACCGGACAGGTCAGCTCCTACGAGCAGTACTTC. This rearrangement joins TRBV29-1 to TRBJ2-7; 7 bases map to TRBD1. The V gene end was trimmed by 3 bases and the J gene end by 0 bases; junction bases not matched to a gene: 8. This CDR3 contains 15 residues. Germline CDR1 reads SQVTM; CDR2 reads ANQGSEA.

In nucleotides, the CDR3 is TGCGCCAGCAGCTCGGGACAGGGCACAGATACGCAGTATTTT. This codes for CASSSGQGTDTQYF. The V gene is TRBV5-1, the J gene TRBJ2-3; 8 bases map to TRBD1. J gave up 1 base and V 3 bases, and 1 base lay outside the gene matches. From germline, CDR1 is SGHRS and CDR2 YFSETQ. The CDR3 extends over 14 amino acids.

The CDR3 DNA reads as TGTGCCTGGAGAGCCGGGGTGGAGATGAACACTGAAGCTTTCTTT. The encoded protein is CAWRAGVEMNTEAFF. The rearrangement joins TRBV30 to TRBJ1-1, with D unresolved. V gave up 3 bases and J gave up 0 bases, with 14 bases separating them. Germline V lookup: CDR1 GTSNPN, CDR2 SVGIG (reference sequence). The CDR3 consists of 15 residues.

CDR3 DNA sequence: TGTGCCAGCAGCCAAGGGGGATCCGCCGCGCAAGAGACCCAGTACTTC. It is translated as CASSQGGSAAQETQYF. The chain has TRBV5-4 and TRBJ2-5; TRBD1 might be the D (6 bases). Germline V gene data show CDR1 as SGHNT and CDR2 as YYREEE (reference sequence). Trimming took 4 bases from V and 2 from J, leaving 18 bases between them. There are 16 residues in the CDR3.

The chain recombines TRBV15 with TRBJ2-1, with TRBD2 matching over 9 bases. Germline trimming cut 4 bases from V and 7 bases from J; bases unmatched to any gene: 8. The germline V gene encodes CDR1 LNHNV and CDR2 YYDKDF (reference sequence). The CDR3 contains 15 residues. The CDR3, as DNA: TGTGCCACCAGCATCCGTCTAGCGGGACGAAATGAGCAGTTCTTC. Translation: CATSIRLAGRNEQFF.

The chain links TRBV9 to TRBJ2-7; 10 bases match TRBD2. The length of the CDR3 is 15 residues. The germline V gene encodes CDR1 SGDLS and CDR2 YYNGEE. V was pared by 3 bases and J by 4 bases, with 7 bases of the junction left unmatched. The CDR3 protein is CASSASGLAWYEQYF. CDR3 DNA sequence: TGTGCCAGCAGCGCATCGGGACTAGCGTGGTACGAGCAGTACTTC. The full variable domain, its missing parts supplied by reference TRBV9 and TRBJ2-7, is DSGVTQTPKHLITATGQRVTLRCSPRSGDLSVYWYQQSLDQGLQFLIQYYNGEERAKGNILERFSAQQFPDLHSELNLSSLELGDSALYFCASSASGLAWYEQYFGPGTRLTVT.

CDR3 in DNA: TGCGCCAGCAGCTTACAGGGGTCTGGGGAGACCCAGTACTTC. Protein product: CASSLQGSGETQYF. The genes are TRBV5-1 and TRBJ2-5; TRBD1 aligns across 7 bases. The CDR3 runs to 14 residues. Unmatched junction bases numbered 6, after V lost 2 bases and J lost 5 bases. Looked up from germline, CDR1 is SGHRS and CDR2 is YFSETQ.

This rearrangement joins TRBV5-8 to TRBJ2-1, with 9 bases that match TRBD2. Per the germline V gene, CDR1 is SGHTS and CDR2 is YDEGEE. The junction had 10 bases not matched to a gene; V was cut back by 7 bases and J by 5 bases. This CDR3 has 15 amino acids. CDR3: CASAPVLAGNNEQFF. DNA of the CDR3: TGTGCCAGCGCCCCCGTGCTAGCGGGGAACAATGAGCAGTTCTTC.

The chain couples TRBV9 to TRBJ2-5; 9 bases fit TRBD2. The last part of the DNA fits TRBJ2-7 better; the J call may be wrong. The V gene's germline CDR1 is SGDLS and CDR2 YYNGEE. The CDR3 is made up of 16 amino acids. The CDR3 DNA follows: TGTGCCAGCAGCGTAGTCCCGCTAGCGGGATCCTACGAGCAGTACTTC. Translated: CASSVVPLAGSYEQYF.

J is TRBJ1-5 and V is TRBV30, with 8 bases identical to TRBD1. V gave up 3 bases and J gave up 0 bases; unmatched junction bases: 10. The CDR3 consists of 17 residues. Germline values: CDR1 GTSNPN, CDR2 SVGIG (reference sequence). The CDR3 loop reads CAWSRGTGLYSNQPQHF. CDR3 coding DNA: TGTGCCTGGAGCCGAGGGACAGGACTCTATAGCAATCAGCCCCAGCATTTT. The full variable domain, in which reference TRBV30 and TRBJ1-5 provide the parts outside the CDR3, is SQTIHQWPATLVQPVGSPLSLECTVEGTSNPNLYWYRQAAGRGLQLLFYSVGIGQISSEVPQNLSASRPQDRQFILSSKKLLLSDSGFYLCAWSRGTGLYSNQPQHFGDGTRLSIL.

The chain recombines TRBV4-3 with TRBJ2-7; the match to TRBD2 covers 7 bases. The J segment lost 4 bases and the V segment lost 0 bases, leaving 6 bases of the junction unmatched. The germline V gene has CDR1 LGHNA and CDR2 YSLEER. The CDR3 covers 15 residues. CDR3 bases: TGCGCCAGCAGCCAAGATCCCCTAGCGGAGTACGAGCAGTACTTC. This sequence encodes CASSQDPLAEYEQYF.

The chain has TRBV2 and TRBJ1-1; D gene ambiguous. There are 10 residues in the CDR3. Trimming cost V 9 bases and J 8 bases, with 10 bases left between them. Germline-derived CDR1 and CDR2 are SNHLY and FYNNEI. CDR3 sequence: CASYLGEAFF. CDR3 nucleotides: TGTGCCAGTTATCTTGGGGAAGCTTTCTTT.

The chain has TRBV11-2 and TRBJ1-5, with a weak D call TRBD1 (5 bases). The CDR3 is 15 amino acids. The germline gives CDR1 SGHAT, CDR2 FQNNGV. V shed 1 base and J shed 1 base, with 8 bases lying between them. CDR3 nucleotides: TGTGCCAGCAGCTTAGGGCAGGGAAGCAATCAGCCCCAGCATTTT. Translating it yields CASSLGQGSNQPQHF.

Only one count was recorded for this clone. The gene calls are TRBV7-3 and TRBJ2-2, with 7 bases fitting TRBD2. There are 15 residues in the CDR3. After removal of 2 bases from V and 7 bases from J, the junction contained 7 bases not matched to a gene. Germline values: CDR1 SGHTA, CDR2 FQGTGA. CDR3 in amino acids: CASSLVGGSSGELFF. The CDR3 nucleotides read TGTGCCAGCAGCTTAGTGGGCGGGAGTAGCGGGGAGCTGTTTTTT.

The J gene is TRBJ2-5, the V gene TRBV6-4, with 8 bases fitting TRBD2. V was clipped by 4 bases and J by 4 bases; unmatched bases: 2. Per germline, CDR1 MRHNA and CDR2 SNTAGT. The CDR3 spans 13 residues. CDR3 sequence: CASSAGRGETQYF. CDR3 nucleotide sequence: TGTGCCAGCAGTGCCGGGAGGGGAGAGACCCAGTACTTC.

The CDR3 loop is CASSQTGYGYTF. In DNA form, the CDR3 reads TGCGCCAGCAGCCAAACCGGATACGGCTACACCTTC. The chain joins TRBV4-3 to TRBJ1-2; no firm D call. V gave up 2 bases and J gave up 8 bases, with 9 bases separating them. The CDR3 is made up of 12 amino acids. Germline CDR1 and CDR2: LGHNA and YSLEER.